This T cell receptor (beta chain) was identified during a study of cytomegalovirus exposure and HLA in healthy donors. Regarding this clone: Its target is unknown.

Losses at the gene ends were 5 bases for V and 2 bases for J; bases not matched to a gene: 3. CDR3 length: 15 residues. CDR1 WSHSY and CDR2 SAAADI come from the germline V gene. Findings and caveats of the study: Most TCR sequences were rare, but some public TCRs occurred in many donors. Differences between HLA loci emerged in a later analysis of TCR association rates, with DRB1 most and HLA-C fewest.

In the PCR, 60 Vbeta and 13 Jbeta primers were used. Some clones are missing from TCRdb's copy, which holds only in-frame ones; the method was immunoSEQ multiplex PCR. The ten top clones account for roughly 2%, within a sample of some 150,000 clones. This TCR derives from a woman in her late teens or twenties in good health and CMV-seronegative. Sequences were obtained from PBMCs. The chain employs TRBV10-2 and TRBJ2-3; TRBD2 aligns across 11 bases. The CDR3 region has the DNA TGCGCCAGCAGTCGACTAGCGGGGAACACAGATACGCAGTATTTT. Encoded protein: CASSRLAGNTDTQYF.